The 32 T cell receptor beta chains given below trace back to one sample, sequenced in a study of T cell responses to AZD1222 COVID-19 vaccine (dated by TCRdb to the early 2020s). The protocol used for the library was the immunoSEQ multiplex PCR assay. This is the immuneACCESS table as TCRdb keeps it, with only in-frame sequences that have V and J called. A part of the clones is gone; compared with another copy, unresolved V genes explain less than half, and the rest is unexplained. For this sample the table gives roughly 120,000 clones, of which about 85% were detected only once. The ten largest make up approximately 6.6% of the sample. Sample time point, as interpreted from the label and publication: baseline before first vaccination. This sample comprised peripheral blood, obtained on day 0 of AZD1222 vaccination. These receptor sequences come from an adult in good health.

V and J are TRBV24-1 and TRBJ1-2; no reliable D call. The germline V gene has CDR1 KGHDR and CDR2 SFDVKD. The CDR3 is 13 residues long. The V gene lost 3 bases and the J gene lost 5 bases, with 9 bases spanning the gap. The CDR3 bases are TGTGCCACCAGTGATACAGCAGCTTATGGCTACACCTTC. Translating gives CATSDTAAYGYTF.

V gene TRBV12-2 combines with J gene TRBJ2-4. TRBV12-2 is given as a pseudogene. This CDR3 contains 16 residues. The CDR3 DNA reads TGTGCAAGTCGCTTTGGAGGGGGTGAATCCAAAAACATTCAGTACTTC. Amino acids: CASRFGGGESKNIQYF.

The chain combines TRBV11-3 with TRBJ2-1, with 8 bases fitting TRBD1. V shed 5 bases, J shed 7 bases, and the junction held 7 bases outside the gene matches. The CDR3 covers 14 residues. Germline V gene lookup returns CDR1 SGHNT and CDR2 YENEEA. This chain's CDR3 is CASSPRTGWNEQFF. CDR3 coding DNA: TGTGCCAGCAGCCCACGGACAGGGTGGAATGAGCAGTTCTTC.

The CDR3 DNA follows: TGTGCCAGCAGTGACGCCCGGGCAACTAATGAAAAACTGTTTTTT. Translating gives CASSDARATNEKLFF. The J gene is TRBJ1-4, the V gene TRBV2; D gene unclear. The CDR3 sequence is 15 residues long. V was pared by 3 bases and J by 0 bases, with 8 bases between. CDR1 SNHLY and CDR2 FYNNEI come from the germline V gene.

The CDR3 here is CASSSARDRALYGYTF. The CDR3 DNA is TGTGCCAGCAGCTCGGCCAGGGACAGGGCTCTCTATGGCTACACCTTC. The chain joins TRBV5-5 to TRBJ1-2; 9 nucleotides agree with TRBD1. The CDR3 spans 16 residues. Germline CDR1 reads SGHKS; CDR2 reads YYEKEE (reference sequence). Trimming cost V 3 bases and J 4 bases; bases outside gene matches: 10. Based on the CDR3 plus reference TRBV5-5 and TRBJ1-2, the full variable domain is DAGVTQSPTHLIKTRGQQVTLRCSPISGHKSVSWYQQVLGQGPQFIFQYYEKEERGRGNFPDRFSARQFPNYSSELNVNALLLGDSALYLCASSSARDRALYGYTFGSGTRLTVV.

The sample holds one count of this clone. V is TRBV11-1 and J is TRBJ2-5; D gene ambiguous. The CDR3 extends over 13 amino acids. V was clipped by 0 bases and J by 6 bases, with 8 bases between them. The germline gives CDR1 SGHAT, CDR2 FQDESV (reference sequence). The CDR3 region is CASSLAERQTQYF. Here the CDR3 DNA reads TGTGCCAGCAGCTTAGCCGAGAGACAGACCCAGTACTTC.

This clone showed up just once. The rearrangement links TRBV12-3 or TRBV12-4 to TRBJ1-2; no reliable D call. V lost 6 bases, J lost 3 bases, and 11 bases lay in between. The CDR3 spans 13 residues. The CDR3 DNA sequence: TGTGCCAGCAGCCTCTATAGGGACTATGGCTACACCTTC. Translating gives CASSLYRDYGYTF.

J is TRBJ2-1 and V is TRBV3-1 (or the pseudogene TRBV3-2); possible D gene TRBD2, 5 bases. Germline CDR1 reads LGHDT; CDR2 reads YNNKEL (reference sequence). CDR3 length: 16 residues. Trimming cost V 0 bases and J 6 bases, with 15 bases left between them. The CDR3 sequence: CASSQDSRRAPNEQFF. The CDR3 DNA reads TGTGCCAGCAGCCAAGATAGCAGGCGGGCCCCCAATGAGCAGTTCTTC.

The V gene is TRBV7-3, the J gene TRBJ2-7; 8 bases are a match to TRBD2. This CDR3 has 15 residues. Germline lookup yields CDR1 SGHTA and CDR2 FQGTGA. Trimming removed 4 bases from V and 0 bases from J; junction bases left unmatched: 5. CDR3 sequence reads: CASSSTGGSSYEQYF. Here the CDR3 DNA reads TGTGCCAGCAGCTCTACGGGGGGGAGCTCCTACGAGCAGTACTTC.

This chain connects TRBV7-8 to TRBJ2-1; 8 nucleotides line up with TRBD1. Germline lookup yields CDR1 SGHVS and CDR2 FQNEAQ. Losses at the gene ends were 4 bases for V and 5 bases for J; bases not matched to a gene: 7. This CDR3 is built from 15 residues. CDR3 coding DNA: TGTGCCAGCAGCTACAGGACAGGGAGAAACAATGAGCAGTTCTTC. This codes for CASSYRTGRNNEQFF.

The genes are TRBV6-6 and TRBJ2-3; 7 positions match TRBD1. The germline CDR1 and CDR2 sequences are MNHNY and SVGAGI (reference sequence). CDR3 size: 15 residues. The V gene end was trimmed by 4 bases and the J gene end by 0 bases; junction bases not matched to a gene: 4. The CDR3 protein is CASSFLQGSTDTQYF. Written as DNA, the CDR3 is TGTGCCAGCAGTTTCCTACAGGGGAGCACAGATACGCAGTATTTT.

This clone was recorded once. The chain joins TRBV20-1 to TRBJ1-3; no clear D gene. The V end lost 3 bases, the J end lost 0 bases, and 9 bases lay between the germline ends. This CDR3 is built from 14 residues. Germline V gene lookup returns CDR1 DFQATT and CDR2 SNEGSKA (reference sequence). The CDR3 nucleotides are TGCAGTGCTAGTTCCTACAGCTCTGGAAACACCATATATTTT. Amino acid sequence: CSASSYSSGNTIYF.

The chain carries TRBV27 and TRBJ2-7; 7 positions match TRBD2. The ends lost 3 bases at V and 2 bases at J; junction bases unmatched: 4. Germline V gene sequence: CDR1 MNHEY, CDR2 SMNVEV (reference sequence). The CDR3 covers 14 residues. For the CDR3, the DNA is TGTGCCAGCAGTTTCGCGGGGGTGGCCTACGAGCAGTACTTC. This gives the protein CASSFAGVAYEQYF.

The CDR3 DNA follows: TGTGCCAGTAGTAGCCCCTTATGGGGAGGGAACAATGAGCAGTTCTTC. The encoded protein is CASSSPLWGGNNEQFF. The genes are TRBV19 and TRBJ2-1; 7 bases line up with TRBD2. Germline loops: CDR1 LNHDA, CDR2 SQIVND (reference sequence). The trim removed 4 bases at V and 5 bases at J, leaving 11 bases unmatched. This CDR3 spans 16 amino acids.

This clone was counted a single time. The chain has TRBV4-2 and TRBJ1-5; D not certain. CDR1 is LGHNA and CDR2 is YNFKEQ in the germline V gene. The V end was cut by 2 bases, the J end by 2 bases, with 16 bases between. The CDR3 has 17 residues. The CDR3 loop reads CASSQNSGVLGNQPQHF. The CDR3 DNA follows: TGTGCCAGCAGCCAAAACTCCGGGGTATTGGGCAATCAGCCCCAGCATTTT.

The gene calls are TRBV2 and TRBJ1-4; D might be TRBD1 (5 bases). The V end lost 1 base, the J end lost 8 bases, and 14 bases lay between the germline ends. Germline lookup yields CDR1 SNHLY and CDR2 FYNNEI. The CDR3 is 15 residues long. The CDR3, as DNA: TGTGCCAGCAGTGAAGAGGGGCGCGGAGGAGAAAAACTGTTTTTT. As protein: CASSEEGRGGEKLFF.

The count of this clone is one. This chain links TRBV24-1 with TRBJ2-3; the match to TRBD2 covers 10 bases. This CDR3 is built from 18 residues. In germline, CDR1 is KGHDR, CDR2 SFDVKD. V dropped 9 bases and J dropped 0; count of bases not matched to a gene: 14. The CDR3 region is CATSSAAGGHWSTDTQYF. The CDR3 DNA follows: TGTGCCACCTCCAGTGCAGCGGGGGGGCATTGGAGCACAGATACGCAGTATTTT.

This clone was detected only a few times. The gene calls are TRBV7-9 and TRBJ1-2; D not resolved. The CDR3 sequence is 16 residues long. Looked up from germline, CDR1 is SEHNR and CDR2 is FQNEAQ (reference sequence). V lost 5 bases to trimming and J lost 7 bases, with 23 bases between them. Here the CDR3 DNA reads TGTGCCAGCAGCACCACCCCGGGCCCGACCACTTTTGGCTACACCTTC. It translates to CASSTTPGPTTFGYTF.

The chain has TRBV28 and TRBJ1-2; TRBD1 agrees at 7 bases. Trimming took 5 bases from V and 4 from J; bases not matched to a gene: 16. The CDR3 has 17 residues. Germline CDR1 and CDR2: MDHEN and SYDVKM. Written as DNA, the CDR3 is TGTGCCAGCAGTCAGACAGGGAGAGTCTTATGGGCCTATGGCTACACCTTC. Its protein product is CASSQTGRVLWAYGYTF.

This chain connects TRBV2 to TRBJ1-2; TRBD1 matches at 8 bases. The germline gives CDR1 SNHLY, CDR2 FYNNEI. J gave up 6 bases and V 1 base, and 7 bases lay outside the gene matches. The CDR3 is made up of 15 amino acids. The CDR3 region has the DNA TGTGCCAGCAGTGAAGGGTGGCGGGGACAGGATGGCTACACCTTC. Amino acid sequence: CASSEGWRGQDGYTF.

The V and J genes are TRBV4-3 and TRBJ2-7, with 10 bases fitting TRBD1. The CDR3 extends over 15 amino acids. From germline, CDR1 is LGHNA and CDR2 YSLEER. V shed 3 bases and J 2 bases; nucleotides not matched to a gene: 4. The chain's CDR3 is CASSQGTGEAYEQYF. The CDR3 nucleotides are TGCGCCAGCAGCCAGGGGACAGGGGAGGCCTACGAGCAGTACTTC.

The chain recombines TRBV27 with TRBJ1-4, with a tentative D call TRBD1 (6 bases). V was cut by 0 bases and J by 8 bases, with 7 bases left in between. Germline values: CDR1 MNHEY, CDR2 SMNVEV (reference sequence). The CDR3 extends over 13 amino acids. The CDR3 DNA is TGTGCCAGCAGTTTATCTGGGGGCGAAAAACTGTTTTTT. This encodes CASSLSGGEKLFF.

The CDR3 sequence: CASSPGGLETQYF. CDR3 DNA: TGTGCCAGCAGTCCGGGGGGCCTTGAGACCCAGTACTTC. V gene TRBV9 combines with J gene TRBJ2-5, with D tentatively TRBD2 (7 bases). V was pared by 5 bases and J by 5 bases, with 13 bases between. There are 13 residues in the CDR3. Per germline, CDR1 SGDLS and CDR2 YYNGEE.

V usage is TRBV5-4 and J usage is TRBJ1-6; D unclear. V lost 0 bases, J lost 8 bases, and 6 bases lay in between. Germline V gene lookup returns CDR1 SGHNT and CDR2 YYREEE (reference sequence). The CDR3 spans 13 residues. CDR3 bases: TGTGCCAGCAGCTTGGACAGCGATTCACCCCTCCACTTT. It encodes CASSLDSDSPLHF.

This clone was counted only a few times. This chain uses TRBV28 with TRBJ2-7, with 8 bases lining up with TRBD2. The V gene end was trimmed by 3 bases and the J gene end by 2 bases; junction bases not matched to a gene: 9. Per the germline V gene, CDR1 is MDHEN and CDR2 is SYDVKM. This CDR3 is 16 amino acids long. The CDR3 here is CASSLASGGQPYEQYF. The CDR3 coding sequence is TGTGCCAGCAGTTTGGCCAGCGGGGGCCAACCCTACGAGCAGTACTTC.

The chain uses TRBV24-1 and TRBJ2-1, with D unresolved. The V gene's germline CDR1 is KGHDR and CDR2 SFDVKD. This CDR3 contains 16 residues. The V and J ends lost 3 bases and 0 bases respectively, with 11 bases between them. The CDR3, as DNA: TGTGCCACCAGTGATACGGGCCCGAGCTCCTACAATGAGCAGTTCTTC. Amino acid sequence: CATSDTGPSSYNEQFF.

This clone has just one count. The J gene is TRBJ1-5, the V gene TRBV7-2, with D hard to call. The V end lost 3 bases, the J end lost 2 bases, and 8 bases lay between the germline ends. Germline-derived CDR1 and CDR2 are SGHTA and FQGNSA. CDR3 length: 14 residues. The CDR3 sequence is CASSFNARNQPQHF. CDR3 sequence (DNA): TGTGCCAGCAGCTTTAACGCCCGCAATCAGCCCCAGCATTTT.

V usage is TRBV7-2 and J usage is TRBJ1-1; D not resolved. Germline lookup yields CDR1 SGHTA and CDR2 FQGNSA. Trimming pared 3 bases from V and 0 bases from J, leaving 8 bases between. This CDR3 is built from 14 residues. The CDR3 DNA is TGTGCCAGCAGCTTCAGACTTATGAACACTGAAGCTTTCTTT. Its translation: CASSFRLMNTEAFF.

This chain joins TRBV28 and TRBJ1-5, with D uncertain. CDR1 is MDHEN and CDR2 is SYDVKM in the germline V gene. Trimming left V 2 bases short and J 0 bases short, with 17 bases between. The CDR3 extends over 18 amino acids. DNA of the CDR3: TGTGCCAGCAGTTTAAAGTCGATAATTTGGGGTAGCAATCAGCCCCAGCATTTT. Its translation is CASSLKSIIWGSNQPQHF.

V and J are TRBV7-2 and TRBJ1-1, with D maybe TRBD1 (5 bases). Germline CDR1 reads SGHTA; CDR2 reads FQGNSA. There are 16 residues in the CDR3. V dropped 5 bases and J dropped 6 bases, with 22 bases sitting between them. In DNA form, the CDR3 reads TGTGCCAGCAGCCCTCGGGGGTCCTACCTGAGCCCTGAAGCTTTCTTT. This translates into CASSPRGSYLSPEAFF.

The rearrangement joins TRBV29-1 to TRBJ1-2; D remains ambiguous. With 3 bases removed from V and 7 bases from J, the gap between germline ends came to 15 bases. CDR1 is SQVTM and CDR2 is ANQGSEA in the germline V gene. There are 13 residues in the CDR3. For the CDR3, the DNA is TGCAGCGTTGATTTTTCACAAGTCGGTGGCTACACCTTC. Amino acids: CSVDFSQVGGYTF.

CDR3 DNA: TGCGCCAGCAGCTTGGGGGACAGAGGTGGCGAAAAACTGTTTTTT. Its protein is CASSLGDRGGEKLFF. The genes are TRBV5-1 and TRBJ1-4, with 7 bases lining up with TRBD1. Germline V gives CDR1 SGHRS, CDR2 YFSETQ. The CDR3 sequence is 15 residues long. After removal of 0 bases from V and 8 bases from J, the junction contained 7 bases not matched to a gene.